This entry lists 9 T cell receptor beta chains sequenced from one sample in a study of shared clonotypes between healthy human individuals. Naive CD8 cells lacked CD45RO, underwent positive selection for CCR7 and left out terminally differentiated effector memory CD45RA+ cells. Repertoires were generated with immunoSEQ multiplex PCR, while TCRdb's copy carries only in-frame clones and drops some. Of hundreds of thousands of clones listed, 90% to 97% were seen once; the top ten hold 0.11%. Input material: naive CD8+ T cells sorted from blood. These TCRs come from a woman in her 30s in good health.

The V gene is TRBV5-8, the J gene TRBJ2-1; no clear D. Germline CDR1 SGHTS, CDR2 YDEGEE. This CDR3 comprises 14 residues. V dropped 2 bases and J dropped 2 bases, with 8 bases sitting between them. In DNA, the CDR3 is TGTGCCAGCAGCTTCCACCAAACCTACAATGAGCAGTTCTTC. It is translated as CASSFHQTYNEQFF.

This chain uses TRBV29-1 with TRBJ2-1; perhaps TRBD2 as D (5 bases). Germline V gene data show CDR1 as SQVTM and CDR2 as ANQGSEA. CDR3 size: 16 residues. Trimming took off 6 bases at V and 0 bases at J, with 18 bases between the two ends. The CDR3 sequence is CSVRRADPSSYNEQFF. The CDR3 region has the DNA TGCAGCGTCCGGAGAGCGGACCCGAGCTCCTACAATGAGCAGTTCTTC.

The genes are TRBV5-4 and TRBJ1-3; 7 nucleotides match TRBD1. The trim removed 0 bases at V and 4 bases at J, leaving 4 bases unmatched. Germline V gives CDR1 SGHNT, CDR2 YYREEE (reference sequence). This CDR3 has 15 amino acids. CDR3 sequence reads: CASSLEGAWGNTIYF. CDR3 DNA sequence: TGTGCCAGCAGCTTGGAGGGGGCATGGGGAAACACCATATATTTT. Full variable domain (missing parts from reference TRBV5-4 and TRBJ1-3): ETGVTQSPTHLIKTRGQQVTLRCSSQSGHNTVSWYQQALGQGPQFIFQYYREEENGRGNFPPRFSGLQFPNYSSELNVNALELDDSALYLCASSLEGAWGNTIYFGEGSWLTVV.

V is TRBV27 and J is TRBJ1-2; TRBD1 matches at 7 bases. CDR3 length: 15 residues. V lost 5 bases to trimming and J lost 4 bases; unmatched junction nucleotides: 10. Germline assignment: CDR1 MNHEY and CDR2 SMNVEV (reference sequence). CDR3 amino acids: CASSTQGGSGYGYTF. DNA for the CDR3: TGTGCCAGCAGTACCCAGGGGGGCTCCGGCTATGGCTACACCTTC.

This rearrangement joins TRBV7-2 to TRBJ2-7, with D unclear. V lost 1 base and J lost 6, with 10 bases in between. In germline, CDR1 is SGHTA, CDR2 FQGNSA. CDR3 size: 13 residues. CDR3 coding DNA: TGTGCCAGCAGCTTAGGCCCAAGTGCCGAGCAGTACTTC. This sequence encodes CASSLGPSAEQYF.

This chain joins TRBV4-1 and TRBJ2-7; D not resolved. The V end was cut by 9 bases, the J end by 5 bases, with 11 bases between. The CDR3 is 11 amino acids. From germline, CDR1 is MGHRA and CDR2 YSYEKL. The CDR3 loop reads CASLNGDEQYF. DNA for the CDR3: TGCGCCAGTTTGAACGGAGACGAGCAGTACTTC.

The genes are TRBV6-1 and TRBJ2-1; weak D call: TRBD2 (6 bases). The ends were cut back, 2 bases at V and 6 bases at J, with 14 bases in the middle. This CDR3 has 15 amino acids. Germline CDR1 is MNHNS and CDR2 is SASEGT. CDR3 residues: CASSEWRASSNEQFF. CDR3 in DNA: TGTGCCAGCAGTGAATGGAGGGCGTCCAGCAATGAGCAGTTCTTC.

A single count supports this clone. This chain joins TRBV5-4 and TRBJ2-7; D gene unclear. Per germline, CDR1 SGHNT and CDR2 YYREEE (reference sequence). Between the trimmed V and J ends, which lost 1 base and 3 bases, there was a span of 8 bases. CDR3 size: 13 residues. CDR3 sequence reads: CASSLSENYEQYF. The CDR3 DNA reads as TGTGCCAGCAGCTTGTCAGAAAACTACGAGCAGTACTTC.

The genes are TRBV2 and TRBJ2-1; D may be TRBD1 or TRBD2 (5 bases each). V was shortened by 5 bases and J by 3 bases, with 17 bases between the two germline ends. CDR3 size: 16 residues. Germline CDR1 is SNHLY and CDR2 is FYNNEI. DNA of the CDR3: TGTGCCAGCAGTCCCGGGACCAAAGGAGTCTACAATGAGCAGTTCTTC. Translated, it gives CASSPGTKGVYNEQFF.